This note documents a single T cell receptor beta chain sequence. What it binds is not known. This sample is drawn from a study of response to subunit inactivated influenza vaccine. Study results and caveats: Few additional T cells are recruited per seasonal influenza vaccination, authors suggested.

CDR1 is DFQATT, CDR2 SNEGSKA, per germline (reference sequence). Unmatched junction bases numbered 12, after V lost 0 bases and J lost 14 bases. CDR3 length equals 14 residues. TCRdb re-derived calls from the RT-PCR reads in MiXCR, one entry per CDR3 protein. The sample shows 650,000 to 800,000 distinct CDR3 sequences, about 18% of them seen only once. This sample comprised PBMCs from blood, obtained more than 4 days after vaccination. The origin of this receptor is a middle-aged man who received an inactivated influenza vaccine. V is TRBV20-1 and J is TRBJ2-1, with 8 bases identical to TRBD2. CDR3 in DNA: TGCAGTGCTAGAGACCCGGGACTAGTACTAATGAAGTTCTTC. This encodes CSARDPGLVLMKFF.